This entry lists 26 T cell receptor beta chains sequenced from one sample in a study. MiXCR was run by TCRdb on the RT-PCR reads, yielding one entry per CDR3 protein. Of almost 700,000 distinct CDR3 sequences in the sample, 14% were seen once. Material: memory CD4+ T cells from blood. Receptors were obtained from a female donor in good health, serving as a healthy control.

This clonotype was found many times. The chain employs TRBV20-1 and TRBJ2-1, with 12 bases that match TRBD2. Germline V gene lookup returns CDR1 DFQATT and CDR2 SNEGSKA (reference sequence). Trimming removed 6 bases from V and 7 bases from J; junction bases left unmatched: 7. The CDR3 length is 14 residues. This CDR3 is CSAPTSGSRNEQFF. DNA for the CDR3: TGCAGTGCCCCGACTAGCGGGAGTAGGAATGAGCAGTTCTTC.

The CDR3 spells CASSPRGSRGSPLHF. In DNA form, the CDR3 reads TGTGCCAGCAGCCCCCGGGGTAGTCGTGGTTCACCCCTCCACTTT. This rearrangement joins TRBV5-7 to TRBJ1-6; D call uncertain. TRBV5-7 is assigned to the ORF class and has an uncertain function. The CDR3 contains 15 residues. The V end was cut by 4 bases, the J end by 9 bases, with 17 bases between.

This chain connects TRBV7-2 to TRBJ1-6; D not certain. Germline CDR1 reads SGHTA; CDR2 reads FQGNSA. V gave up 4 bases and J gave up 7 bases, with 20 bases separating them. This CDR3 comprises 17 residues. CDR3 sequence: CASSYAVIGSRNSPLHF. CDR3 nucleotides: TGTGCCAGCAGCTATGCCGTGATCGGGTCGCGGAATTCACCCCTCCACTTT.

This clonotype has more than one count but fewer than ten. This chain uses TRBV20-1 with TRBJ2-7, with D unclear. V was trimmed by 5 bases and J by 4 bases, leaving 18 bases between them. CDR1 and CDR2 from the germline V gene are DFQATT and SNEGSKA (reference sequence). This CDR3 contains 14 residues. The CDR3 reads CSAASSFLGYEQYF. The CDR3 bases are TGCAGTGCTGCCTCTAGTTTCCTGGGGTACGAGCAGTACTTC.

This clonotype was seen ten or more times. This sequence joins TRBV7-2 and TRBJ2-3; D may be TRBD1 (6 bases). The CDR3 is made up of 17 amino acids. Trimming removed 1 base from V and 2 bases from J, with 16 bases in between. Per the germline V gene, CDR1 is SGHTA and CDR2 is FQGNSA. In DNA form, the CDR3 reads TGTGCCAGCAGCTTAGTAAGAGGGGCAGGGGACACAGATACGCAGTATTTT. It codes for CASSLVRGAGDTDTQYF.

This clonotype was recorded many times. The V and J genes are TRBV20-1 and TRBJ2-5, with no clear D. This CDR3 has 14 residues. Germline V gene sequence: CDR1 DFQATT, CDR2 SNEGSKA (reference sequence). V was pared by 3 bases and J by 5 bases, with 16 bases between. The CDR3 is CSASLNRATETQYF. CDR3 sequence (DNA): TGCAGTGCTAGCTTAAATCGTGCGACGGAGACCCAGTACTTC.

The chain couples TRBV3-1 to TRBJ2-3; D ambiguous. The CDR3 covers 13 residues. Per the germline V gene, CDR1 is LGHDT and CDR2 is YNNKEL (reference sequence). Trimming left V 6 bases short and J 3 bases short, with 10 bases between. The CDR3: CASRQTVTDTQYF. DNA of the CDR3: TGTGCCAGCAGGCAAACCGTTACAGATACGCAGTATTTT.

This clonotype showed up many times. The chain recombines TRBV6-6 with TRBJ2-1, with 7 bases fitting TRBD1. With 6 bases clipped from V and 8 bases from J, the junction kept 16 bases outside the gene matches. Looked up from germline, CDR1 is MNHNY and CDR2 is SVGAGI (reference sequence). CDR3 length equals 16 residues. Here the CDR3 DNA reads TGTGCCAGCAGGTCACTCACAGGGGTAGGAGGCGATGAGCAGTTCTTC. Protein sequence: CASRSLTGVGGDEQFF.

This clonotype came up a few times. The chain is built from TRBV5-1 and TRBJ1-1, with 7 bases identical to TRBD1. The germline V gene has CDR1 SGHRS and CDR2 YFSETQ. Trimming at V came to 4 bases and at J to 5 bases, leaving 8 bases not matched to a gene. This CDR3 is built from 14 residues. The CDR3 sequence: CASSVQGIGTEAFF. As DNA, the CDR3 is TGCGCCAGCAGCGTACAGGGGATCGGGACTGAAGCTTTCTTT.

The rearrangement joins TRBV19 to TRBJ2-1, with D perhaps matching TRBD2 (6 bases). CDR3 length: 19 residues. Germline loops: CDR1 LNHDA, CDR2 SQIVND (reference sequence). V lost 0 bases, J lost 2 bases, and 20 bases lay in between. The CDR3 reads CASSIDHVGRETPYNEQFF. The CDR3 DNA follows: TGTGCCAGTAGTATAGATCATGTGGGACGGGAGACCCCCTACAATGAGCAGTTCTTC.

A few counts support this clonotype. The rearrangement joins TRBV5-1 to TRBJ1-6; no reliable D call. The CDR3 loop spans 18 amino acids. V dropped 5 bases and J dropped 0 bases, with 18 bases sitting between them. The germline CDR1 and CDR2 sequences are SGHRS and YFSETQ. Written as DNA, the CDR3 is TGCGCCAGCAGACTTAGGACGGATCCAAGCTCCTATAATTCACCCCTCCACTTT. Amino acid sequence: CASRLRTDPSSYNSPLHF.

The chain links TRBV7-2 to TRBJ1-1; D is unclear. Germline V gene data show CDR1 as SGHTA and CDR2 as FQGNSA. The CDR3 is 13 amino acids. V was shortened by 5 bases and J by 7 bases, with 14 bases between the two germline ends. The CDR3 region has the DNA TGTGCCAGCAGCGCCAGCCGGTCAGTTGAAGCTTTCTTT. This codes for CASSASRSVEAFF.

In its sample, this clonotype was seen a few times. This chain joins TRBV7-2 and TRBJ1-1; D remains unclear. The ends were cut back, 5 bases at V and 8 bases at J, with 18 bases in the middle. This CDR3 has 14 residues. CDR1 SGHTA and CDR2 FQGNSA come from the germline V gene. The CDR3 protein is CASSPQGSGREAFF. For the CDR3, the DNA is TGTGCCAGCAGCCCACAAGGGTCGGGTAGGGAAGCTTTCTTT.

The V and J genes are TRBV7-9 and TRBJ1-1; TRBD1 matches at 7 bases. Per the germline V gene, CDR1 is SEHNR and CDR2 is FQNEAQ (reference sequence). Trimming at V came to 3 bases and at J to 6 bases, leaving 22 bases not matched to a gene. The CDR3 spans 19 residues. The chain's CDR3 is CASSLGRPGGSPPVPEAFF. The CDR3 DNA follows: TGTGCCAGCAGCTTGGGGAGGCCAGGGGGTTCTCCCCCGGTGCCTGAAGCTTTCTTT.

This clonotype turned up a few times. The rearrangement joins TRBV7-6 to TRBJ1-2; no clear D gene. Germline-derived CDR1 and CDR2 are SGHVS and FNYEAQ. The CDR3 loop spans 14 amino acids. The germline V and J ends were trimmed by 5 bases and 3 bases, with 13 bases remaining between them. For the CDR3, the DNA is TGTGCCAGCAGCCCCACGGGAGCTTACTATGGCTACACCTTC. This gives the protein CASSPTGAYYGYTF.

This clonotype was counted a few times. The rearrangement uses TRBV4-2 and TRBJ2-5; no clear D gene. The germline V gene has CDR1 LGHNA and CDR2 YNFKEQ. V lost 4 bases, J lost 5 bases, and 29 bases lay in between. The CDR3 consists of 19 residues. CDR3 nucleotide sequence: TGTGCCAGCAGCCCGTCCCAAACTCATGGGGTAAGGGCCCTTGAGACCCAGTACTTC. Translation: CASSPSQTHGVRALETQYF.

The chain uses TRBV2 and TRBJ1-1, with D unclear. The germline gives CDR1 SNHLY, CDR2 FYNNEI. The CDR3 spans 14 residues. The V and J ends lost 0 bases and 6 bases respectively, with 11 bases between them. DNA of the CDR3: TGTGCCAGCAGTGAAGCGGGTGTGAGGGCTGAAGCTTTCTTT. The encoded protein is CASSEAGVRAEAFF.

This clonotype was detected many times. J is TRBJ2-1 and V is TRBV10-3, with 12 positions matching TRBD2. Germline CDR1 ENHRY, CDR2 SYGVKD. Unmatched junction bases numbered 4, after V lost 4 bases and J lost 6 bases. This CDR3 region has 15 residues. CDR3 nucleotide sequence: TGTGCCATCAGTGTCGGACTAGCGGGAATCAATGAGCAGTTCTTC. Translation: CAISVGLAGINEQFF.

The V and J genes are TRBV4-3 and TRBJ2-2; D is perhaps TRBD1 (5 bases). Germline CDR1 LGHNA, CDR2 YSLEER. The V and J ends lost 6 bases and 6 bases respectively, with 17 bases between them. The CDR3 contains 15 residues. The CDR3 DNA follows: TGCGCCAGCAGACAGGAACGGGCCCTCCCCGGGGAGCTGTTTTTT. Translation: CASRQERALPGELFF.

This clonotype was detected only a few times. V usage is TRBV5-5 and J usage is TRBJ2-7, with D tentatively TRBD1 (7 bases). V was clipped by 6 bases and J by 0 bases, with 16 bases between them. The CDR3 consists of 15 residues. Germline assignment: CDR1 SGHKS and CDR2 YYEKEE (reference sequence). The DNA for the CDR3 is TGTGCCAGCACCCGCGGGACAGAGCCCTCCTACGAGCAGTACTTC. Protein: CASTRGTEPSYEQYF.

This clonotype showed up just a few times. This chain joins TRBV7-3 and TRBJ2-1; 10 bases fit TRBD2. V trimming: 4 bases; J trimming: 6 bases; junction bases outside the gene matches: 9. Looked up from germline, CDR1 is SGHTA and CDR2 is FQGTGA. CDR3 size: 16 residues. In DNA form, the CDR3 reads TGTGCCAGCAGCTCCGGTAGCGGGAGGTCCATCAATGAGCAGTTCTTC. It translates to CASSSGSGRSINEQFF.

CDR3 nucleotides: TGTGCCAGCAGTTTACGGCAGGGTTGGGGCTTTGAGGAGCAGTTCTTC. Translated: CASSLRQGWGFEEQFF. The rearrangement links TRBV12-3 or TRBV12-4 to TRBJ2-1, with TRBD1 as a possible D gene (5 bases). This CDR3 spans 16 amino acids. Between the trimmed V and J ends, which lost 2 bases and 10 bases, there was a span of 21 bases.

This clonotype was detected ten times or more. The gene calls are TRBV5-5 and TRBJ2-7, with D possibly being TRBD2 (7 bases). Trimming removed 3 bases at V and 2 bases at J, with 15 bases between. This CDR3 is built from 15 residues. Germline lookup yields CDR1 SGHKS and CDR2 YYEKEE (reference sequence). CDR3 sequence (DNA): TGTGCCAGCAGCTCGGGGGGCGGGAATACCTACGAGCAGTACTTC. As protein: CASSSGGGNTYEQYF.

This clonotype turned up a few times. The J gene is TRBJ2-1, the V gene TRBV5-1; D unclear. Germline CDR1 reads SGHRS; CDR2 reads YFSETQ. CDR3 length: 17 residues. Trimming removed 3 bases at V and 5 bases at J, with 21 bases between. Here the CDR3 DNA reads TGCGCCAGCAGCTCGGCGCTTTCGGCTAGTAGCCACAATGAGCAGTTCTTC. It translates to CASSSALSASSHNEQFF. Supplemented by reference TRBV5-1 and TRBJ2-1, the full variable domain reads KAGVTQTPRYLIKTRGQQVTLSCSPISGHRSVSWYQQTPGQGLQFLFEYFSETQRNKGNFPGRFSGRQFSNSRSEMNVSTLELGDSALYLCASSSALSASSHNEQFFGPGTRLTVL.

This clonotype was recorded many times. This sequence joins TRBV11-2 and TRBJ2-2; possibly TRBD2 for D (6 bases). Between the trimmed V and J ends, which lost 5 bases and 1 base, there was a span of 11 bases. In germline, CDR1 is SGHAT, CDR2 FQNNGV. This CDR3 has 15 residues. The CDR3 here is CASSPPEGNTGELFF. The CDR3 DNA reads TGTGCCAGCAGCCCCCCGGAGGGGAACACCGGGGAGCTGTTTTTT.

At least ten counts were recorded for this clonotype. The rearrangement links TRBV20-1 to TRBJ1-5, with D perhaps matching TRBD1 (6 bases). V lost 3 bases to trimming and J lost 0 bases, with 12 bases between them. The CDR3 has 15 amino acids. Per germline, CDR1 DFQATT and CDR2 SNEGSKA (reference sequence). The CDR3 DNA reads TGCAGTGCTAGCTTCAGGACAGATAGCAATCAGCCCCAGCATTTT. It translates to CSASFRTDSNQPQHF.